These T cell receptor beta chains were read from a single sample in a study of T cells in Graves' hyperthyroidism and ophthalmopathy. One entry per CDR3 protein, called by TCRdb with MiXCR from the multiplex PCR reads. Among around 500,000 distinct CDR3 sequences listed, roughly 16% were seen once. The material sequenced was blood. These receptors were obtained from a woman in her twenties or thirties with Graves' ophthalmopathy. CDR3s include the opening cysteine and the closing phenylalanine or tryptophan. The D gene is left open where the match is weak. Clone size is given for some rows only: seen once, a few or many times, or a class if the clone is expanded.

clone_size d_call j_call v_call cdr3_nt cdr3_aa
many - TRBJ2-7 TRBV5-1 TGCGCCAGCAGCTTGGACGGGGGGCTCACCGGACGGGAGCAGTACTTC CASSLDGGLTGREQYF
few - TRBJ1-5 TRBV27 TGTGCCAGCAGTGCCGAAAGGAGCTCTCATCAGCCCCAGCATTTT CASSAERSSHQPQHF
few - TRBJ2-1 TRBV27 TGTGCCAGTTCAGACCCTTACGGGAGCGACAATGAGCAGTTCTTC CASSDPYGSDNEQFF
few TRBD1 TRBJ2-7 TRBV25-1 TGTGCCAGCTCTAGACCGGACAGGGCCCACTACGAGCAGTACTTC CASSRPDRAHYEQYF
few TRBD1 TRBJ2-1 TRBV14 TGTGCCAGCAGCCTCACCGGGACAGCCGACAATGAGCAGTTCTTC CASSLTGTADNEQFF
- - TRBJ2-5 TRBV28 TGTGCCAGCGGGCGGACAGACCAAGAGACCCAGTACTTC CASGRTDQETQYF
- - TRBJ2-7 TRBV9 TGTGCCAGCAGCGTACTCGGGGGAGCCGAGCAGTACTTC CASSVLGGAEQYF
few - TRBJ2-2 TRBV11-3 TGTGCCAGCAGCTTCAGCGCCGGGGAGCTGTTTTTT CASSFSAGELFF
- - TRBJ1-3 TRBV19 TGTGCCACCATCGGGGGGAGCGGAAACACCATATATTTT CATIGGSGNTIYF
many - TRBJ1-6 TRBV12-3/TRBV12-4 TGTGCCAGCAGTTTGGGGGCCCAGAATTCACCCCTCCACTTT CASSLGAQNSPLHF
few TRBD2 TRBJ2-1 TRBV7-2 TGTGCCATCAGTGAAGCGGGAGGCGATGAGCAGTTCTTC CAISEAGGDEQFF
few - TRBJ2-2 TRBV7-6 TGTGCCAGCAGCTTATTGGGGGGCCCGGGCACCGGGGAGCTGTTTTTT CASSLLGGPGTGELFF
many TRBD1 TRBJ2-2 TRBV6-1 TGTGCCAGCAGATCCGACAGGGGCAGGGAGCTGTTTTTT CASRSDRGRELFF
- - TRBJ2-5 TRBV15 TGTGCCACCAGCAGAGAGTTGTCAGAGACCCAGTACTTC CATSRELSETQYF
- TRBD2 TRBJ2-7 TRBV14 TGTGCCAGCAGCCAAGAACCTAGCGGGGGATCCTACGAGCAGTACTTC CASSQEPSGGSYEQYF
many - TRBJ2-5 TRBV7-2 TGTGCCAGCAGCTTAGGGGCAGTCGGGAGCGTGGAGACCCAGTACTTC CASSLGAVGSVETQYF
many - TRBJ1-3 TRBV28 TGTGCCAGCAGTTTGTTGCAGATCTCTGGAAACACCATATATTTT CASSLLQISGNTIYF
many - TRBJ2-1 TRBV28 TGTGCCAGCAGATCCGGGGGCTACAATGAGCAGTTCTTC CASRSGGYNEQFF
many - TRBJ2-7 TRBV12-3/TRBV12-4 TGTGCCAGCAGTTTAGCAGACAGAACTAACGAGCAGTACTTC CASSLADRTNEQYF
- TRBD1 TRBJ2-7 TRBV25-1 TGTGCCAGCAGTGGGGACAGGGGTTGGGAGCAGTACTTC CASSGDRGWEQYF
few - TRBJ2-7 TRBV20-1 TGCAGTGCTAGTAAAGGGGACTACGAGCAGTACTTC CSASKGDYEQYF
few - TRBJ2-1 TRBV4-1 TGCGCCAGCAGCCTACACGGTGGAGCCTACGAGCAGTTCTTC CASSLHGGAYEQFF
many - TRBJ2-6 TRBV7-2 TGTGCCAGCAGCCCTAGGGCCAACGTCCTGACTTTC CASSPRANVLTF
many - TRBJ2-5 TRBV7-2 TGTGCCAGCAGCTCTGGACTGGCCCAGTACTTC CASSSGLAQYF
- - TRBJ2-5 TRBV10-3 TGTGCCACCGGCGAGGGGCGGGAGACCCAGTACTTC CATGEGRETQYF
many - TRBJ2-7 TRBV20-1 TGCAGTGCTAGCCCCGCCCTGCGAGTGTCCTACGAGCAGTACTTC CSASPALRVSYEQYF
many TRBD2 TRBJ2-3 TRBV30 TGTGCCGGGGGACTAGCGGGAGGCACAGATACGCAGTATTTT CAGGLAGGTDTQYF
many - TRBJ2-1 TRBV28 TGTGCCAGCACAGCGGCGCCAAGCAATGAGCAGTTCTTC CASTAAPSNEQFF
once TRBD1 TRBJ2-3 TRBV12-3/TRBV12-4 TGTGCCAGCACCCCTTTGGGACAGGGAGTGGATACGCAGTATTTT CASTPLGQGVDTQYF
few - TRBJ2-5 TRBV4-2 TGTGCCAGCAGCCAAGGGATAATACAAGAGACCCAGTACTTC CASSQGIIQETQYF
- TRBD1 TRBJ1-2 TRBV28 TGTGCCAGCAGTACCCGGGACAGAAGTGACAGCGGCTACACCTTC CASSTRDRSDSGYTF
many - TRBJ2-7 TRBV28 TGTGCCAGCAGTTGGGGCCTGGGGCGTAACGCCTACGAGCAGTACTTC CASSWGLGRNAYEQYF
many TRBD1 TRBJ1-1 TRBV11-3 TGTGCCAGCAGCTTCAGGACAGGGGGCTTGAACACTGAAGCTTTCTTT CASSFRTGGLNTEAFF
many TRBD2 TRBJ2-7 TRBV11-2 TGTGCCAGCAGCTTAGTTCTCGGGGGACTAGTCTACGAGCAGTACTTC CASSLVLGGLVYEQYF
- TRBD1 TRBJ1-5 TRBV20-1 TGCAGTGCTGGGACGGGACAGGGATCCCAGCATTTT CSAGTGQGSQHF
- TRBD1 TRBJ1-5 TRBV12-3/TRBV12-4 TGTGCCAGCCGGACAGGGGTTAGTAGGAATCAGCCCCAGCATTTT CASRTGVSRNQPQHF
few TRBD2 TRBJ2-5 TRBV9 TGTGCCAGCAGCGTAGGGCCCAGCGGGAAAGAGACCCAGTACTTC CASSVGPSGKETQYF
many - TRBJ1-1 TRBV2 TGTGCCAGCAGTTTCGGGACCTACACTGAAGCTTTCTTT CASSFGTYTEAFF
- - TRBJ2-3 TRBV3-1 TGTGCCAGCAGCCAAGGGGGGGCTCGCACAGATACGCAGTATTTT CASSQGGARTDTQYF
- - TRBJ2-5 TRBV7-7 TGTGCCAGCAGCTTTTCCCAGGGTAGGCAAGAGACCCAGTACTTC CASSFSQGRQETQYF
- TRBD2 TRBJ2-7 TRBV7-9 TGTGCCAGCAGCTACAGCCCGCGGGGGGGAGGCTCCTACGAGCAGTACTTC CASSYSPRGGGSYEQYF
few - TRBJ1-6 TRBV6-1 TGTGCCAGCAGTGAAGTATTGGTAGAGGGAGATTCACCCCTCCACTTT CASSEVLVEGDSPLHF
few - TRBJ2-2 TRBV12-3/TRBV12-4 TGTGCCAGCAGTTTGGGATCGGGATGGGACGGGGAGCTGTTTTTT CASSLGSGWDGELFF
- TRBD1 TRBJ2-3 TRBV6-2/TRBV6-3 TGTGCCAGCACTCCGACAGGGGGCTTAGGCGCAGATACGCAGTATTTT CASTPTGGLGADTQYF
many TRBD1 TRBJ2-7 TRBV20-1 TGCAGTGCTATCCCGGGACAGGGCTACGAGCAGTACTTC CSAIPGQGYEQYF
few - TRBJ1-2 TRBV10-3 TGTGCCACTTTGGACCTTGGGGAATTTGGTGGCTACACCTTC CATLDLGEFGGYTF
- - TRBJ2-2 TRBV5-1 TGCGCCAGCAGCTGGGCAGACACCGGGGAGCTGTTTTTT CASSWADTGELFF
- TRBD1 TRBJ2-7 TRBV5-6 TGTGCCAGCAGCTTATGGAACAGGGGGAGCTCCTACGAGCAGTACTTC CASSLWNRGSSYEQYF
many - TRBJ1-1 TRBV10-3 TGTGCCATCAGTGAGTCGACTCGTGGGGAGGCTGAAGCTTTCTTT CAISESTRGEAEAFF